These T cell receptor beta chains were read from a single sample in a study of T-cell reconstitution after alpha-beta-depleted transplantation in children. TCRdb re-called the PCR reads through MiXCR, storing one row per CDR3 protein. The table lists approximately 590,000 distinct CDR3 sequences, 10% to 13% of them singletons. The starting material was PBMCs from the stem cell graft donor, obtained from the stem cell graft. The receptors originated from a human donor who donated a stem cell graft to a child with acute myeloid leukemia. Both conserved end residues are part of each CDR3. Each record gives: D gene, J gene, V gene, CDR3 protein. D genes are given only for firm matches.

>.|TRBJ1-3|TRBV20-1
CSARGNVDFSGNTIYF
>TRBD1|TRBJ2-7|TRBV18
CASSFSGTGGEQYF
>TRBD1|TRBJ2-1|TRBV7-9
CASSIPTGGLYNEQFF
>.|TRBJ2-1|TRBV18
CASSPRAGRSSYNEQFF
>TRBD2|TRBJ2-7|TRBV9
CASSSQPRLAGDYEQYF
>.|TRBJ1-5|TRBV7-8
CASWSKGLWNQPQHF
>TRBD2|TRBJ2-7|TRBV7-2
CASALAGPGRYEQYF
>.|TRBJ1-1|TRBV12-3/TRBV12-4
CASRTNTEAFF
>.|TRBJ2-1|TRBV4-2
CASSQGGTGGTKGGEQFF
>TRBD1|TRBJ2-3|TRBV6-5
CASSPQGYTQYF
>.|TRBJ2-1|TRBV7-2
CASSSSNGLGAFF
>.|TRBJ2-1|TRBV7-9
CASSPGGLGYNEQFF
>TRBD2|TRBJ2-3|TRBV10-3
CAISKSGGSSTDTQYF
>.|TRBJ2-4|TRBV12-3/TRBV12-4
CASSQPGTSVRIQYF